This T cell receptor beta chain came from a study of blood T cell repertoires in COVID-19. For the study at large: Sites in the United States, Italy and Spain provided acute and convalescent COVID-19 samples.

The CDR3 runs to 13 residues. With V trimmed by 8 bases and J by 3 bases, 3 bases remained unmatched. The germline CDR1 and CDR2 sequences are SNHLY and FYNNEI. Measured with immunoSEQ multiplex PCR; TCRdb has only the in-frame clones, and not every one. The sample includes about 350,000 clones, more than 75% of them seen just once. What was sequenced was PBMCs or T cells enriched from blood (not recorded which). This receptor was taken from a woman aged 25 to 39 who had recovered from COVID-19. The chain combines TRBV2 with TRBJ1-4; 7 bases agree with TRBD1. The chain's CDR3 is CASGGTANEKLFF. In DNA form, the CDR3 reads TGTGCCAGCGGGGGGACAGCTAATGAAAAACTGTTTTTT.